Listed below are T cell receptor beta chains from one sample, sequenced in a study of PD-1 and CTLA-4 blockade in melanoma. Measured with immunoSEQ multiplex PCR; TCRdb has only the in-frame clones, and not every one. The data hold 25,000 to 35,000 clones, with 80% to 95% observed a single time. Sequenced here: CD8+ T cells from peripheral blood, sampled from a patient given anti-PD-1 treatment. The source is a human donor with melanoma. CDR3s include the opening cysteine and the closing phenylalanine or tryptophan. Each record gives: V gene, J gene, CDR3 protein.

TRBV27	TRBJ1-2	CASRDRGQGYTF
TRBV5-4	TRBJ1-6	CASSLPQGQGDSPLHF
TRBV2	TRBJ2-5	CASTGGQGQETQYF
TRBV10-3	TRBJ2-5	CAISEFLETQYF
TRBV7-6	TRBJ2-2	CASSLGTGELFF
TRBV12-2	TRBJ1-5	CASRFPMPSSNQPQHF
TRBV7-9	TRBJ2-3	CASSSVGLAGITDTQYF
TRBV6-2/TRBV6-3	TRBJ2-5	CASSSTRTVQETQYF
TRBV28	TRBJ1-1	CASSFYISNTEAFF
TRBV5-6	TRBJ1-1	CASSLGGLGEAFF
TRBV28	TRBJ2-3	CASSLLAGGDPDTQYF
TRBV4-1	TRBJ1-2	CASSPPPGQGAVSGYTF
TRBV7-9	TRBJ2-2	CASSPKGTNTGELFF
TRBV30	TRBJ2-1	CACGAGELEQFF
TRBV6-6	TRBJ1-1	CASSYSLGGRDTEAFF
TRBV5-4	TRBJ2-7	CASSSLLIPEQYF
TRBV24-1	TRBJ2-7	CATSDPGGEDEQYF
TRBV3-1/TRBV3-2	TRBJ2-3	CASSPGTSGRADTQYF
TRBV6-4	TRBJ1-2	CASSDGYGVYGYTF
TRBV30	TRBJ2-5	CAWSAGTGGYVETQYF
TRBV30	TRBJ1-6	CAWGTGTGFYNSPLHF
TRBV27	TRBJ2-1	CASRRAGSPYNEQFF
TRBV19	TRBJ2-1	CASSRYGVLGTSSYNEQFF
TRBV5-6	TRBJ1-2	CASSPPGWDGYTF
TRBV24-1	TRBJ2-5	CASIHLSDGCDKETQYF
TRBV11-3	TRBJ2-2	CASSPRQGNTGELFF
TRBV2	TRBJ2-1	CASSPQGNEQFF
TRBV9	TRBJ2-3	CASSIGQSSSTDTQYF
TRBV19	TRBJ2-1	CASSMVNEQFF
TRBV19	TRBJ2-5	CASREGNKETQYF
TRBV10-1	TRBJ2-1	CASSGWLAGDRYNEQFF
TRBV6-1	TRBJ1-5	CASSDPDRGGNQPQHF
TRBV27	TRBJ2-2	CASQAGGLTGELFF
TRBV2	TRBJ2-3	CASSEGRITDTQYF
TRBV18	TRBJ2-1	CASSPTSSYNEQFF
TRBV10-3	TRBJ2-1	CAISELGLAGVVYNEQFF
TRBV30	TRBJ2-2	CAWSSGQGSGELFF
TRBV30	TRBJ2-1	CAWSRTDGNEQFF
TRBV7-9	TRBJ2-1	CASSLVDRYNEQFF
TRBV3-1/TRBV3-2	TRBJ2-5	CASSFESGTSGIQETQYF
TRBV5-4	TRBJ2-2	CASSSGTSGDTGELFF
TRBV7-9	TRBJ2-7	CASSRRDTPYEQYF
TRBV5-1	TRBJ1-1	CASSSGTVEAFF
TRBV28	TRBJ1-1	CASSFSLRTAKPETNTEAFF
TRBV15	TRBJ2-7	CATSTPGQRYSYEQYF
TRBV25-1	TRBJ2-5	CASSTKRYQETQYF
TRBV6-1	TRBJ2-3	CASSEAGWTSLDTQYF
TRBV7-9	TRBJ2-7	CASSLVALEQYF
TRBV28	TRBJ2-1	CASSPPSGRQFF
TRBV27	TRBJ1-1	CASSLYRANTEAFF
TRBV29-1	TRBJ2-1	CSVEPQSSYNEQFF
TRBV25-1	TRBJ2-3	CASSDHTQYF
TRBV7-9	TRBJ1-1	CASSLVERTEAFF
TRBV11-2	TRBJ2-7	CASSLGGDFSYEQYF
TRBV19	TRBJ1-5	CASTVSGGPNQPQHF
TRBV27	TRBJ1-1	CASSFRGMNTEAFF
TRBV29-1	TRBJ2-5	CSVDGPGTEETQYF
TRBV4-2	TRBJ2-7	CASSRETSGEEQYF
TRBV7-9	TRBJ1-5	CASCRSDQPQHF